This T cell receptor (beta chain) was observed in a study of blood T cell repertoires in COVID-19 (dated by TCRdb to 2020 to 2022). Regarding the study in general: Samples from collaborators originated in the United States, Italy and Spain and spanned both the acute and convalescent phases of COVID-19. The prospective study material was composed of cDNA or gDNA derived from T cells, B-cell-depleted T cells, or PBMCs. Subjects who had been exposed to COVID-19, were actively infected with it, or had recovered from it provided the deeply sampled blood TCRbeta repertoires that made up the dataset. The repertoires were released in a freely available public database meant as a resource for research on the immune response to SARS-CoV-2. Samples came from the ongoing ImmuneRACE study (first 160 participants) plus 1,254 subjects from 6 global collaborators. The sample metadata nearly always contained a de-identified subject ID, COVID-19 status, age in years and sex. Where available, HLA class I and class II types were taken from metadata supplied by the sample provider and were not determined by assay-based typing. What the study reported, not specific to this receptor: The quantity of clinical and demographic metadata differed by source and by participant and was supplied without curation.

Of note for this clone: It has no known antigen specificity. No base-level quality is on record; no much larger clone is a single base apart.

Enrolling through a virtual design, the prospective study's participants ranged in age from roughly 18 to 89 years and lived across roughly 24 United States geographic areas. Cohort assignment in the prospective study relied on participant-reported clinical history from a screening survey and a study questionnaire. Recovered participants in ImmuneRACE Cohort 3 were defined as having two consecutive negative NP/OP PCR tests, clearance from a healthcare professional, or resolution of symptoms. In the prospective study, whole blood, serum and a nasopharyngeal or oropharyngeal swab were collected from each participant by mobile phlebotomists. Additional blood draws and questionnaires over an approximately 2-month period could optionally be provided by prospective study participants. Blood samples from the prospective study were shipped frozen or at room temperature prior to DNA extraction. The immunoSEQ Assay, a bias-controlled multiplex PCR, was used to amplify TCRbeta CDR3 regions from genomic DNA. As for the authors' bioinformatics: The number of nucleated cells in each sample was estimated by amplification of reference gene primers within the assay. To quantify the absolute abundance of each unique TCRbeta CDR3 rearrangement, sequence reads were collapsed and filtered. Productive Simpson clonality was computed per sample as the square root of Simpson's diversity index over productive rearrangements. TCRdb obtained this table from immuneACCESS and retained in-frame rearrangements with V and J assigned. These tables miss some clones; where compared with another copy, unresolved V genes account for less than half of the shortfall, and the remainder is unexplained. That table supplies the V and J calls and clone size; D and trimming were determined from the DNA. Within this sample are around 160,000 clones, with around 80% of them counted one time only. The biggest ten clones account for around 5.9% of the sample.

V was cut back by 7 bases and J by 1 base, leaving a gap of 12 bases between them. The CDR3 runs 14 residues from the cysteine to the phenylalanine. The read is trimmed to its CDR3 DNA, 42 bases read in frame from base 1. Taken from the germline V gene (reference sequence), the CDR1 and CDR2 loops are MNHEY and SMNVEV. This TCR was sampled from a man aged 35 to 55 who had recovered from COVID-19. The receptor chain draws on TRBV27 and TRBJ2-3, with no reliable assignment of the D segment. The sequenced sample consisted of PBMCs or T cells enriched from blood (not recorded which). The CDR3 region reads CASMLYQGTDTQYF. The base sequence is TGTGCCAGCATGTTATATCAGGGCACAGATACGCAGTATTTT.